This T cell receptor beta chain was recovered during a study of shared clonotypes between healthy human individuals. A note on this clone: Its target is unknown. Other nucleotide sequences in the sample specify the same CDR3.

With V trimmed by 6 bases and J by 4 bases, 3 bases remained unmatched. Germline values: CDR1 SNHLY, CDR2 FYNNEI. The CDR3 loop spans 13 amino acids. Using immunoSEQ multiplex PCR, the repertoire was profiled, and TCRdb retains in-frame clones only, with some absent. The sample lists about 480,000 clones; 60% to 85% were seen once. Every donor, a Caucasian adult, lived in Nashville, Tennessee. The study, taken as a whole, reports: In this cohort, only blood was sampled, and tissue repertoires likely differ.

The specimen sequenced was PBMCs. This chain uses TRBV2 with TRBJ1-5; TRBD1 aligns across 7 bases. The receptor was derived from a woman between 40 and 55 years old in good health. Some clones in this sample may be carry-over from other donors' samples. The CDR3 protein is CASRGQANQPQHF. CDR3 nucleotides: TGTGCCAGCAGAGGACAGGCTAATCAGCCCCAGCATTTT.